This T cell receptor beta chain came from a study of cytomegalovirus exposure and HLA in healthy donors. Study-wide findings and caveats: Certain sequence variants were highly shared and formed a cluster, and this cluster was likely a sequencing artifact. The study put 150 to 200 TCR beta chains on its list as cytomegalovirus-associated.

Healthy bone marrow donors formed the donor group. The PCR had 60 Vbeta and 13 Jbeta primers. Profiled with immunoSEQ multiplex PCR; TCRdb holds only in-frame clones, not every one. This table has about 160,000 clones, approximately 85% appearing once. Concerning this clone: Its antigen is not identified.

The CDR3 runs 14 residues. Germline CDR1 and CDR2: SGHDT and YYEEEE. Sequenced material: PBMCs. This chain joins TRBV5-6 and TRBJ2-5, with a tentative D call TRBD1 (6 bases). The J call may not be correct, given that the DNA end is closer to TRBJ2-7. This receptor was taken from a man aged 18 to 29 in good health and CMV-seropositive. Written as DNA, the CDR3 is TGTGCCAGCAGCTTCGGCAGGGGTCTTTACGAGCAGTACTTC. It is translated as CASSFGRGLYEQYF.